Described below is a single TCR beta chain sequence and its context. What it binds is unknown. This CDR3 is 16 amino acids long. Trimming shortened V by 6 bases and J by 2 bases, and 20 bases separated the two germline ends. Per the germline V gene, CDR1 is MNHEY and CDR2 is SMNVEV (reference sequence). The validation cohort, a group of around 130 subjects, included the donors and was separate from the approximately 670-subject first cohort. The data stem from a study of cytomegalovirus exposure and HLA in healthy donors. The overall study: The 120 validation repertoires matched the 600 to 700 first-cohort repertoires in platform, a later analysis reported. Study-wide results and limits: The TCR clusters that emerged in the first cohort tended, a later analysis found, to co-occur in the 110 or so validation repertoires. In vitro work confirmed that three CMV-associated chains recognize CMV antigens.

Here immunoSEQ multiplex PCR was the method, and the copy in TCRdb shows in-frame clones only, minus some. The table has about 330,000 clones, 87% seen once. The chain couples TRBV27 to TRBJ2-7; tentative D call: TRBD2 (6 bases). Material for sequencing was PBMCs. This receptor was taken from a woman aged 30 to 39 in good health and CMV-seropositive. The DNA for the CDR3 is TGTGCCAGCAGCCAAACGTGGAGGGGACTCCCCTACGAGCAGTACTTC. Translating gives CASSQTWRGLPYEQYF.